This T cell receptor (beta chain) was identified in a study of T-cell memory formation after mild COVID-19. Study results and limitations: Nothing confirmed that second-wave clones peaking on day 37 were specific for SARS-CoV-2. CD4+ contracting clones lay mainly in CM and EM, CD8+ ones in EMRA.

TCRdb recomputed calls from the 5' RACE reads with MiXCR, one row per CDR3 protein. The sample comprises about 350,000 distinct CDR3 sequences, roughly 15% of which are singletons, and roughly 20% rests with the top ten. A note on this clonotype: Its antigen is still unknown.

Per germline, CDR1 MNHEY and CDR2 SVGEGT. Trimming left V 2 bases short and J 1 base short, with 10 bases between. CDR3 length: 15 residues. The chain carries TRBV6-2 or TRBV6-3 and TRBJ2-3; tentative D call: TRBD2 (5 bases). The sequenced sample consisted of PBMCs or a T cell subset sorted from them (not recorded which). The origin of this receptor is a man between 18 and 29 years old who had mild COVID-19 (a few samples of this study predate the infection). Cell type and time point are not known. The CDR3 DNA is TGTGCCAGCAGTTACGTTCGGGGAGGCACAGATACGCAGTATTTT. It specifies CASSYVRGGTDTQYF.